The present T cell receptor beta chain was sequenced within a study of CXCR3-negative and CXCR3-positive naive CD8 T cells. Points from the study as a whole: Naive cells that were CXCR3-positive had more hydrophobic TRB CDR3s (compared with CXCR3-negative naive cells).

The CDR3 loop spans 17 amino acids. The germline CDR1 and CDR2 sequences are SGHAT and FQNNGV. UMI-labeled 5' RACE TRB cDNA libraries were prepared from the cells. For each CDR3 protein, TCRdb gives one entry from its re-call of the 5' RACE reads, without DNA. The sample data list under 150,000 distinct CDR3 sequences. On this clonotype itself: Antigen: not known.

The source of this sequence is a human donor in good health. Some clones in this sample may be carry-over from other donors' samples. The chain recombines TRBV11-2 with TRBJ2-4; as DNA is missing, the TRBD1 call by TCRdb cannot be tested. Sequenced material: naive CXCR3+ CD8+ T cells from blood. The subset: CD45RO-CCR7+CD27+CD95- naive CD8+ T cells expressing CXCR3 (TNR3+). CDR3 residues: CASSLPRQGADKNIQYF. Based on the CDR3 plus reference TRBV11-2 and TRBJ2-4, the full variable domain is EAGVAQSPRYKIIEKRQSVAFWCNPISGHATLYWYQQILGQGPKLLIQFQNNGVVDDSQLPKDRFSAERLKGVDSTLKIQPAKLEDSAVYLCASSLPRQGADKNIQYFGAGTRLSVL.